These 9 T cell receptor beta chains share one sample of origin, sequenced in a study of blood T cell repertoires in COVID-19. The repertoire was sequenced with immunoSEQ multiplex PCR; TCRdb's copy has only in-frame clones and lacks some. This repertoire shows about 180,000 clones, roughly 87% found once; its top ten account for over 0.95%. Sequenced input: PBMCs or T cells enriched from blood (not recorded which). The receptors here all came from a human donor with acute COVID-19. The donor label of this sample is uncertain.

The V gene is TRBV25-1, the J gene TRBJ1-1; no firm D call. The CDR3 spans 14 residues. V shed 6 bases and J shed 8 bases, with 19 bases lying between them. Germline values: CDR1 MGHDK, CDR2 SYGVNS. The CDR3 is CASSATDSWFEAFF. CDR3 DNA: TGTGCCAGCAGCGCAACCGACTCGTGGTTCGAAGCTTTCTTT.

The chain employs TRBV7-2 and TRBJ2-1, with 9 positions matching TRBD1. The CDR3 covers 15 residues. CDR1 and CDR2 from the germline V gene are SGHTA and FQGNSA. V shed 4 bases, J shed 9 bases, and the junction held 10 bases outside the gene matches. CDR3 coding DNA: TGTGCCAGCAGCTCCTACAGGGGGCCCCCGTTTGAGCAGTTCTTC. Its protein product is CASSSYRGPPFEQFF.

The V and J genes are TRBV15 and TRBJ2-2, with D unclear. V lost 0 bases and J lost 5, with 13 bases in between. The CDR3 contains 16 residues. CDR1 is LNHNV and CDR2 is YYDKDF in the germline V gene (reference sequence). The CDR3 DNA follows: TGTGCCACCAGCAGAGATGAAGGTCTAGGAACCGGGGAGCTGTTTTTT. This codes for CATSRDEGLGTGELFF. Full variable domain (outside the CDR3, taken from reference TRBV15 and TRBJ2-2): DAMVIQNPRYQVTQFGKPVTLSCSQTLNHNVMYWYQQKSSQAPKLLFHYYDKDFNNEADTPDNFQSRRPNTSFCFLDIRSPGLGDTAMYLCATSRDEGLGTGELFFGEGSRLTVL.

V is TRBV7-7 and J is TRBJ2-1; 12 bases fit TRBD2. The CDR3 is 15 residues long. J gave up 7 bases and V 3 bases, and 4 bases lay outside the gene matches. Germline assignment: CDR1 SSHAT and CDR2 FNYEAQ (reference sequence). The CDR3 nucleotides are TGTGCCAGCAGCTTTGGACTAGCGGGGAAAAATGAGCAGTTCTTC. It encodes CASSFGLAGKNEQFF.

This clone has only a few counts. This sequence joins TRBV7-6 and TRBJ2-3, with D maybe TRBD2 (7 bases). Germline V gene data show CDR1 as SGHVS and CDR2 as FNYEAQ. Trimming cost V 5 bases and J 6 bases, with 21 bases left between them. The CDR3 runs 16 residues. Here the CDR3 reads CASSPRLGGAGDTQYF. DNA for the CDR3: TGTGCCAGCAGCCCCCGGTTAGGGGGGGCAGGTGATACGCAGTATTTT.

The rearrangement links TRBV19 to TRBJ2-1; 10 bases match TRBD1. The CDR3 length is 14 residues. V dropped 9 bases and J dropped 6; count of bases not matched to a gene: 8. Germline V gene data show CDR1 as LNHDA and CDR2 as SQIVND (reference sequence). The DNA of the CDR3 is TGTGCCAGCGGCCGGGACAGGGGAGCCAATGAGCAGTTCTTC. Translation: CASGRDRGANEQFF.

V is TRBV2 and J is TRBJ2-4, with TRBD2 matching over 14 bases. The CDR3 consists of 17 residues. The ends lost 7 bases at V and 1 base at J; junction bases unmatched: 6. In germline, CDR1 is SNHLY, CDR2 FYNNEI. The CDR3 region is CASIRTSGGRAKNIQYF. CDR3 sequence (DNA): TGTGCCAGCATAAGGACTAGCGGGGGGCGGGCCAAAAACATTCAGTACTTC.

V usage is TRBV7-9 and J usage is TRBJ1-1, with a possible D match to TRBD1 (5 bases). Deletions cut 1 base from V and 1 base from J, with 10 bases between. Germline V gene sequence: CDR1 SEHNR, CDR2 FQNEAQ (reference sequence). The CDR3 sequence is 15 residues long. The DNA of the CDR3 is TGTGCCAGCAGCTTAGGGGTAGGGGCGAACACTGAAGCTTTCTTT. Its translation: CASSLGVGANTEAFF.

This sequence joins TRBV27 and TRBJ1-1, with 8 bases matching TRBD1. CDR3 length equals 15 residues. Unmatched junction bases numbered 2, after V lost 1 base and J lost 1 base. Germline CDR1 MNHEY, CDR2 SMNVEV (reference sequence). The CDR3 DNA reads as TGTGCCAGCAGTTTATGGGGGACAGGGAACACTGAAGCTTTCTTT. Its protein is CASSLWGTGNTEAFF.